The present T cell receptor (beta chain) was sequenced within a study of CD8 T cells in ankylosing spondylitis. The study, taken as a whole, reports: Reportedly, matched ankylosing spondylitis synovial fluid was significantly enriched for disease-linked clones. With a CD8+ phenotype, disease-linked clones were relatively rare in peripheral blood. Among TCR beta sequences, a motif of several highly homologous variants appeared characteristic of ankylosing spondylitis blood. Reactive arthritis synovial fluid and blood were previously reported to contain some motif variants.

The CDR3 is 10 amino acids. Germline CDR1 is DFQATT and CDR2 is SNEGSKA (reference sequence). Quantitative 5'-RACE with molecular barcodes generated TCR beta libraries. Each CDR3 protein is one row after TCRdb ran MiXCR on the 5' RACE reads. This sample yields some 200,000 distinct CDR3 sequences, of which about 7% are seen a single time; over 12% belongs to the top ten. Many counts were recorded for this clonotype. The antigen is not known. The gene calls are TRBV20-1 and TRBJ1-2, with unresolved D. This receptor was taken from a male donor with ankylosing spondylitis. Sequenced material: blood, either unsorted or a sorted T cell fraction (not recorded which). The CDR3 is CNPRDYGYTF. In nucleotides, the CDR3 is TGCAACCCTAGGGACTATGGCTACACCTTC.